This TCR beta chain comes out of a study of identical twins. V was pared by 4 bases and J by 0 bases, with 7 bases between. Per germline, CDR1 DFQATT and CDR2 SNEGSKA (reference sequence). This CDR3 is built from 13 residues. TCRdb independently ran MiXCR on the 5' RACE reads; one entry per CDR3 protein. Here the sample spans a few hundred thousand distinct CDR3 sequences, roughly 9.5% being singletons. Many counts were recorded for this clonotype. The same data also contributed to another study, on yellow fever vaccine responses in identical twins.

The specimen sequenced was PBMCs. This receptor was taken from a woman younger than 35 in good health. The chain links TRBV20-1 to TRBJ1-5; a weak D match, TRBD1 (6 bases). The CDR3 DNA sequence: TGCAGTGCTATCAGGGGTAGCAATCAGCCCCAGCATTTT. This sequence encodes CSAIRGSNQPQHF.